Below, 19 T cell receptor beta chains from the same sample are listed, as sequenced in a study of identical twins. One entry per CDR3 protein results from TCRdb running MiXCR on the 5' RACE reads. The sample holds approximately 600,000 distinct CDR3 sequences, approximately 10% seen once. The same data also went into a second study, on yellow fever vaccine responses in identical twins.

The sequencing input was PBMCs. The receptors originated from a woman aged 18-29 years in good health.

This sequence joins TRBV4-2 and TRBJ1-1, with D hard to call. The CDR3 runs 14 residues. Deletions cut 0 bases from V and 2 bases from J, with 7 bases between. Germline-derived CDR1 and CDR2 are LGHNA and YNFKEQ. The CDR3 is CASSQEWANTEAFF. CDR3 nucleotides: TGTGCCAGCAGCCAAGAATGGGCTAACACTGAAGCTTTCTTT.

The chain carries TRBV20-1 and TRBJ1-1; TRBD1 agrees at 9 bases. Trimming at V came to 4 bases and at J to 11 bases, leaving 8 bases not matched to a gene. Germline V CDR1 and CDR2: DFQATT, SNEGSKA (reference sequence). The CDR3 is made up of 12 amino acids. The CDR3 loop is CSATGTGYEAFF. CDR3 sequence (DNA): TGCAGTGCTACCGGGACAGGGTACGAGGCTTTCTTT.

This chain connects TRBV14 to TRBJ1-4; D is unresolved. Germline V gene lookup returns CDR1 SGHDN and CDR2 FVKESK. CDR3 size: 14 residues. The ends were cut back, 4 bases at V and 0 bases at J, with 6 bases in the middle. The CDR3 DNA reads TGTGCCAGCAGCCTCTGGTCAACTAATGAAAAACTGTTTTTT. Translated: CASSLWSTNEKLFF.

At least ten counts were recorded for this clonotype. The rearrangement links TRBV5-1 to TRBJ2-1; 7 nucleotides match TRBD2. With 4 bases clipped from V and 12 bases from J, the junction kept 22 bases outside the gene matches. CDR1 and CDR2 (germline): SGHRS, YFSETQ. The CDR3 runs to 17 residues. In DNA, the CDR3 is TGCGCCAGCAGCAGAAGGACTAGTATCGGTGTCGGGGTGGGGCAGTTCTTC. This codes for CASSRRTSIGVGVGQFF. Supplemented by reference TRBV5-1 and TRBJ2-1, the full variable domain reads KAGVTQTPRYLIKTRGQQVTLSCSPISGHRSVSWYQQTPGQGLQFLFEYFSETQRNKGNFPGRFSGRQFSNSRSEMNVSTLELGDSALYLCASSRRTSIGVGVGQFFGPGTRLTVL.

The table lists this clonotype with many counts. V gene TRBV20-1 combines with J gene TRBJ2-3, with a weak D call TRBD1 (6 bases). This CDR3 spans 16 amino acids. V was trimmed by 0 bases and J by 0 bases, leaving 13 bases between them. Germline V gene sequence: CDR1 DFQATT, CDR2 SNEGSKA (reference sequence). The CDR3 sequence: CSARDRWQGSTDTQYF. DNA of the CDR3: TGCAGTGCTAGAGATCGTTGGCAGGGGAGCACAGATACGCAGTATTTT.

This clonotype appeared many times. This sequence joins TRBV5-6 and TRBJ2-3; tentatively, D is TRBD2 (6 bases). This CDR3 spans 14 amino acids. Germline V gene sequence: CDR1 SGHDT, CDR2 YYEEEE. The V gene lost 4 bases and the J gene lost 2 bases, with 11 bases spanning the gap. Here the CDR3 DNA reads TGTGCCAGCAGCCTGGGACTTCCCACAGATACGCAGTATTTT. This encodes CASSLGLPTDTQYF.

This clonotype has a count of ten or more. CDR3 in amino acids: CASSLGGGRYYEQYF. The CDR3 DNA follows: TGTGCCAGCAGCTTAGGTGGAGGCAGGTACTACGAGCAGTACTTC. This rearrangement joins TRBV7-2 to TRBJ2-7, with TRBD2 as a possible D gene (5 bases). Germline-derived CDR1 and CDR2 are SGHTA and FQGNSA. The CDR3 sequence is 15 residues long. The germline V and J ends were trimmed by 1 base and 3 bases, with 13 bases remaining between them.

The chain recombines TRBV5-1 with TRBJ2-2, with D possibly being TRBD1 (5 bases). V was trimmed by 9 bases and J by 1 base, leaving 13 bases between them. There are 14 residues in the CDR3. Per germline, CDR1 SGHRS and CDR2 YFSETQ. CDR3 amino acids: CATAVQGNTGELFF. In nucleotides, the CDR3 is TGCGCCACCGCGGTGCAGGGGAACACCGGGGAGCTGTTTTTT. Together with reference TRBV5-1 and TRBJ2-2, the CDR3 gives the full variable domain: KAGVTQTPRYLIKTRGQQVTLSCSPISGHRSVSWYQQTPGQGLQFLFEYFSETQRNKGNFPGRFSGRQFSNSRSEMNVSTLELGDSALYLCATAVQGNTGELFFGEGSRLTVL.

This clonotype has more than one count but fewer than ten. V and J are TRBV4-3 and TRBJ2-3, with D perhaps being TRBD1 or TRBD2 (5 bases each). Per the germline V gene, CDR1 is LGHNA and CDR2 is YSLEER. This CDR3 is 14 amino acids long. V was cut by 6 bases and J by 6 bases, with 16 bases left in between. CDR3 nucleotide sequence: TGCGCCAGCAGTAGGGGACCGGTGCAGGATACGCAGTATTTT. As protein: CASSRGPVQDTQYF.

The rearrangement links TRBV27 to TRBJ2-5, with TRBD2 as a possible D gene (6 bases). Trimming removed 5 bases at V and 0 bases at J, with 19 bases between. Germline V gene sequence: CDR1 MNHEY, CDR2 SMNVEV (reference sequence). The CDR3 loop spans 17 amino acids. CDR3 amino acids: CASSPEVILANQETQYF. The DNA of the CDR3 is TGTGCCAGCAGTCCAGAGGTCATCCTAGCGAACCAAGAGACCCAGTACTTC.

This clonotype has a count of ten or more. This sequence joins TRBV9 and TRBJ1-1; 10 bases are a match to TRBD1. CDR1 is SGDLS and CDR2 is YYNGEE in the germline V gene. The CDR3 spans 14 residues. With V trimmed by 4 bases and J by 2 bases, 2 bases remained unmatched. The CDR3 DNA is TGTGCCAGCAGCAGGACAGGGGGAAACACTGAAGCTTTCTTT. It specifies CASSRTGGNTEAFF.

In its sample, this clonotype was seen many times. The chain carries TRBV24-1 and TRBJ2-5; D remains ambiguous. Germline lookup yields CDR1 KGHDR and CDR2 SFDVKD. This CDR3 comprises 12 residues. Between the trimmed V and J ends, which lost 0 bases and 4 bases, there was a span of 2 bases. The CDR3 is CATSDLGETQYF. CDR3 in DNA: TGTGCCACCAGTGATTTGGGAGAGACCCAGTACTTC.

There are many counts of this clonotype. CDR3 amino acids: CASSLNSGRILPYEQYF. The CDR3, as DNA: TGTGCCAGCAGTTTGAATAGCGGGAGGATTTTGCCCTACGAGCAGTACTTC. The V gene is TRBV12-3 or TRBV12-4, the J gene TRBJ2-7; TRBD2 aligns across 10 bases. V lost 3 bases to trimming and J lost 2 bases; unmatched junction nucleotides: 10. CDR3 length equals 17 residues.

This clonotype was found a few times. The J gene is TRBJ1-2, the V gene TRBV25-1; tentatively, D is TRBD1 (6 bases). The CDR3 is made up of 14 amino acids. V lost 3 bases and J 4 bases, leaving 12 bases between the germline ends. CDR1 is MGHDK and CDR2 is SYGVNS in the germline V gene. The CDR3 reads CASSDRTELYGYTF. The DNA for the CDR3 is TGTGCCAGCAGTGACCGGACAGAACTCTATGGCTACACCTTC.

This clonotype was counted many times. V gene TRBV4-3 combines with J gene TRBJ1-5, with a tentative D call TRBD1 (5 bases). Germline V gene lookup returns CDR1 LGHNA and CDR2 YSLEER. Trimming took off 5 bases at V and 3 bases at J, with 11 bases between the two ends. The CDR3 has 14 residues. CDR3 DNA sequence: TGCGCCAGCAGCTCGGGACGGTTCAATCAGCCCCAGCATTTT. Encoded protein: CASSSGRFNQPQHF.

This chain uses TRBV5-1 with TRBJ2-7; TRBD2 aligns across 7 bases. With 0 bases clipped from V and 4 bases from J, the junction kept 10 bases outside the gene matches. Germline lookup yields CDR1 SGHRS and CDR2 YFSETQ. There are 16 residues in the CDR3. DNA for the CDR3: TGCGCCAGCAGCTTGGAACTTATTAGCGGGCCATACGAGCAGTACTTC. As protein: CASSLELISGPYEQYF.

Comment on this clonotype: A much larger clone differs from this one at a single base, so this may be a read error. The CDR3 bases are TGCACCAGCACTGCGGCAGATACGCAGTATTTT. It translates to CTSTAADTQYF. This rearrangement joins TRBV5-1 to TRBJ2-3; D is unresolved. This CDR3 has 11 residues. Germline assignment: CDR1 SGHRS and CDR2 YFSETQ.

CDR3 nucleotides: TGTGCCAGCAGTCCACTAGCGGGAGGTACCGGGGAGCTGTTTTTT. It specifies CASSPLAGGTGELFF. The chain couples TRBV6-2 or TRBV6-3 to TRBJ2-2; TRBD2 agrees at 12 bases. The V and J ends lost 5 bases and 5 bases, in that order; junction bases with no gene match: 3. Germline values: CDR1 MNHEY, CDR2 SVGEGT. The CDR3 runs to 15 residues.

This clonotype was recorded many times. The chain couples TRBV20-1 to TRBJ2-3, with D uncertain. CDR1 and CDR2 from the germline V gene are DFQATT and SNEGSKA (reference sequence). This CDR3 comprises 14 residues. Trimming shortened V by 5 bases and J by 0 bases, and 12 bases separated the two germline ends. The CDR3 coding sequence is TGCAGTGCTCCGGACCTCGCTAGCACAGATACGCAGTATTTT. Protein product: CSAPDLASTDTQYF.